The 28 T cell receptor beta chains below were found in one sample sequenced in a study of T cell responses to AZD1222 COVID-19 vaccine. Some clones are missing from TCRdb's copy, which holds only in-frame ones; the method was immunoSEQ multiplex PCR. Of 180,000 or so clones listed, roughly 92% are singletons. The input for sequencing was peripheral blood, taken on day 0 of AZD1222 vaccination. These receptors were collected from an adult in good health.

The chain joins TRBV28 to TRBJ2-4; weak D call: TRBD1 (5 bases). V was trimmed by 3 bases and J by 4 bases, leaving 10 bases between them. Germline assignment: CDR1 MDHEN and CDR2 SYDVKM. The CDR3 has 14 amino acids. DNA for the CDR3: TGTGCCAGCAGTTTTCAAGCAGGGAAAAACATTCAGTACTTC. Translating it yields CASSFQAGKNIQYF.

The rearrangement links TRBV10-3 to TRBJ1-2; maybe TRBD1 (6 bases). This CDR3 is 14 amino acids long. Trimming took 0 bases from V and 8 from J, leaving 13 bases between them. Germline V gene lookup returns CDR1 ENHRY and CDR2 SYGVKD. The CDR3, as DNA: TGTGCCATCAGTGAGTCCCGAAGGGGGGACGGCTACACCTTC. Translating gives CAISESRRGDGYTF.

This sequence joins TRBV7-2 and TRBJ2-2; 8 bases are shared with TRBD2. Germline values: CDR1 SGHTA, CDR2 FQGNSA. This CDR3 has 17 residues. J gave up 3 bases and V 1 base, and 7 bases lay outside the gene matches. CDR3 sequence (DNA): TGTGCCAGCAGCTTAGACGGCGGGAGGCCCTACACCGGGGAGCTGTTTTTT. Translating it yields CASSLDGGRPYTGELFF.

V usage is TRBV2 and J usage is TRBJ1-4; D unresolved. CDR3 length equals 14 residues. The ends were cut back, 4 bases at V and 0 bases at J, with 6 bases in the middle. Germline V gives CDR1 SNHLY, CDR2 FYNNEI. Written as DNA, the CDR3 is TGTGCCAGCAGTGCGTTTGCAACTAATGAAAAACTGTTTTTT. This codes for CASSAFATNEKLFF.

The chain couples TRBV5-5 to TRBJ2-7; 7 bases map to TRBD1. Germline loops: CDR1 SGHKS, CDR2 YYEKEE (reference sequence). This CDR3 is 16 amino acids long. V dropped 0 bases and J dropped 3; count of bases not matched to a gene: 9. The CDR3 bases are TGTGCCAGCAGCTTGGAGTCCGACAGGGCCCGCTACGAGCAGTACTTC. Encoded protein: CASSLESDRARYEQYF.

The rearrangement links TRBV7-9 to TRBJ2-7; 7 nucleotides align to TRBD1. Germline values: CDR1 SEHNR, CDR2 FQNEAQ (reference sequence). After removal of 3 bases from V and 2 bases from J, the junction contained 4 bases not matched to a gene. The CDR3 consists of 14 residues. In DNA form, the CDR3 reads TGTGCCAGCAGCTTGGGACAGCTAGCCTACGAGCAGTACTTC. Its protein is CASSLGQLAYEQYF.

This clone has just a few counts. V gene TRBV5-1 combines with J gene TRBJ2-2, with 10 bases that match TRBD2. The CDR3 sequence is 17 residues long. CDR1 SGHRS and CDR2 YFSETQ come from the germline V gene. V was pared by 3 bases and J by 4 bases, with 9 bases of the junction left unmatched. CDR3 protein: CASSWDLAGVPTGELFF. CDR3 sequence (DNA): TGCGCCAGCAGCTGGGACCTAGCGGGAGTCCCCACCGGGGAGCTGTTTTTT.

This chain connects TRBV7-9 to TRBJ2-7; D assignment may be TRBD1 or TRBD2 (5 bases each). Germline CDR1 is SEHNR and CDR2 is FQNEAQ (reference sequence). The CDR3 loop spans 17 amino acids. V gave up 5 bases and J gave up 0 bases, with 20 bases separating them. CDR3 amino acids: CASSGGPGRKSSYEQYF. DNA of the CDR3: TGTGCCAGCAGCGGCGGACCGGGACGGAAAAGCTCCTACGAGCAGTACTTC.

V is TRBV7-9 and J is TRBJ1-1, with TRBD1 matching 8 bases. J gave up 3 bases and V 3 bases, and 6 bases lay outside the gene matches. This CDR3 comprises 15 residues. The germline V gene has CDR1 SEHNR and CDR2 FQNEAQ (reference sequence). The CDR3 nucleotides read TGTGCCAGCAGCTTGTGGGACAGGAGATACACTGAAGCTTTCTTT. Protein sequence: CASSLWDRRYTEAFF.

The V gene is TRBV13, the J gene TRBJ1-1; 7 positions agree with TRBD1. V was clipped by 2 bases and J by 2 bases; unmatched bases: 5. Germline values: CDR1 PRHDT, CDR2 FYEKMQ (reference sequence). The CDR3 runs 15 residues. CDR3 sequence reads: CASSLLDRFNTEAFF. CDR3 nucleotide sequence: TGTGCCAGCAGCTTACTGGACAGGTTTAACACTGAAGCTTTCTTT.

V is TRBV7-3 and J is TRBJ1-1; D is uncertain. Per germline, CDR1 SGHTA and CDR2 FQGTGA. The CDR3 is 13 residues long. The V gene lost 5 bases and the J gene lost 3 bases, with 10 bases spanning the gap. As DNA, the CDR3 is TGTGCCAGCAGCGCCTACGGGTACACTGAAGCTTTCTTT. Protein: CASSAYGYTEAFF.

The chain combines TRBV5-1 with TRBJ2-5; possible D gene TRBD2, 5 bases. Germline assignment: CDR1 SGHRS and CDR2 YFSETQ. CDR3 length: 15 amino acids. V lost 4 bases, J lost 0 bases, and 13 bases lay in between. CDR3 in amino acids: CASSRGLGYQETQYF. CDR3 DNA sequence: TGCGCCAGCAGCCGGGGTCTGGGGTACCAAGAGACCCAGTACTTC.

The chain joins TRBV28 to TRBJ1-2; a possible D gene is TRBD1 (5 bases). CDR1 and CDR2 from the germline V gene are MDHEN and SYDVKM. This CDR3 is 17 amino acids long. V lost 1 base and J lost 7, with 22 bases in between. CDR3 nucleotide sequence: TGTGCCAGCAGTTTATCCCCCTCGTTACAGGCTGCGAGTGGCTACACCTTC. It yields the protein CASSLSPSLQAASGYTF.

The rearrangement links TRBV21-1 to TRBJ2-7; the D call TRBD1 from the table was never checked on the DNA. TRBV21-1 is recorded as a pseudogene. The CDR3 runs to 15 residues. For the CDR3, the DNA is TGTGCCAGCAGCAAAACAGGGACAGTCGCCTACGAGCAGTACTTC. This gives the protein CASSKTGTVAYEQYF.

The chain is built from TRBV12-3 or TRBV12-4 and TRBJ2-3, with 9 bases aligning to TRBD2. There are 13 residues in the CDR3. V was clipped by 6 bases and J by 4 bases; unmatched bases: 2. The CDR3 sequence is CASSRTSADTQYF. The CDR3 DNA follows: TGTGCCAGCAGCCGGACTAGCGCAGATACGCAGTATTTT.

V and J are TRBV3-1 (or the pseudogene TRBV3-2) and TRBJ1-3; D may be TRBD1 (6 bases). The length of the CDR3 is 16 residues. Germline CDR1 reads LGHDT; CDR2 reads YNNKEL (reference sequence). Trimming cost V 2 bases and J 4 bases, with 15 bases left between them. The CDR3: CASSQRGGREGNTIYF. In nucleotides, the CDR3 is TGTGCCAGCAGCCAAAGGGGGGGAAGAGAGGGAAACACCATATATTTT.

The chain uses TRBV11-2 and TRBJ2-1; perhaps TRBD1 as D (5 bases). This CDR3 has 14 residues. V lost 1 base, J lost 7 bases, and 11 bases lay in between. Per the germline V gene, CDR1 is SGHAT and CDR2 is FQNNGV. The CDR3 sequence is CASSLADNRNEQFF. The CDR3 nucleotides are TGTGCCAGCAGCTTAGCGGACAACAGGAATGAGCAGTTCTTC. Using reference TRBV11-2 and TRBJ2-1 for the parts outside the CDR3, the full variable domain is EAGVAQSPRYKIIEKRQSVAFWCNPISGHATLYWYQQILGQGPKLLIQFQNNGVVDDSQLPKDRFSAERLKGVDSTLKIQPAKLEDSAVYLCASSLADNRNEQFFGPGTRLTVL.

This chain connects TRBV6-5 to TRBJ1-1, with 11 bases aligning to TRBD1. Germline CDR1 MNHEY, CDR2 SVGAGI. Trimming cost V 2 bases and J 12 bases; bases outside gene matches: 11. The CDR3 runs to 15 residues. Here the CDR3 reads CASSYLSGDRGMPFF. The CDR3 nucleotides are TGTGCCAGCAGTTACCTTTCAGGGGACAGGGGGATGCCTTTCTTT.

J is TRBJ2-3 and V is TRBV5-1; D call uncertain. The V and J ends lost 5 bases and 2 bases respectively, with 6 bases between them. Germline assignment: CDR1 SGHRS and CDR2 YFSETQ. CDR3 length: 12 amino acids. The CDR3 DNA reads TGCGCCAGCAGGGTCACCACAGATACGCAGTATTTT. Encoded protein: CASRVTTDTQYF.

The chain joins TRBV5-1 to TRBJ2-5, with no clear D. With 9 bases removed from V and 3 bases from J, the gap between germline ends came to 15 bases. The CDR3 length is 13 residues. Germline V gene sequence: CDR1 SGHRS, CDR2 YFSETQ. The CDR3 here is CATSGRAEETQYF. DNA for the CDR3: TGCGCCACTTCCGGCCGGGCTGAAGAGACCCAGTACTTC.

V is TRBV28 and J is TRBJ1-2; possible D gene TRBD1, 6 bases. V lost 5 bases, J lost 2 bases, and 12 bases lay in between. CDR1 and CDR2 (germline): MDHEN, SYDVKM. The CDR3 totals 14 residues. CDR3 coding DNA: TGTGCCAGCAGTCCGCGACAGGCCAACTATGGCTACACCTTC. Residues: CASSPRQANYGYTF.

This clone was seen more than once but under ten times. The chain joins TRBV12-3 or TRBV12-4 to TRBJ1-2, with D perhaps TRBD1 (6 bases). The germline V and J ends were trimmed by 6 bases and 8 bases, with 10 bases remaining between them. The CDR3 loop spans 11 amino acids. The CDR3 region is CASRLRGGYTF. CDR3 in DNA: TGTGCCAGCAGACTCAGGGGCGGCTACACCTTC.

The chain recombines TRBV27 with TRBJ1-1; 7 bases align to TRBD1. This CDR3 has 15 residues. CDR1 is MNHEY and CDR2 is SMNVEV in the germline V gene (reference sequence). V trimming: 5 bases; J trimming: 4 bases; junction bases outside the gene matches: 10. CDR3 coding DNA: TGTGCCAGCAGTCCTATGACAGGGTTGGGCACTGAAGCTTTCTTT. It is translated as CASSPMTGLGTEAFF.

The rearrangement uses TRBV27 and TRBJ1-2, with D possibly being TRBD1 (5 bases). Trimming pared 8 bases from V and 0 bases from J, leaving 13 bases between. The CDR3 runs 14 residues. The germline gives CDR1 MNHEY, CDR2 SMNVEV (reference sequence). The CDR3 DNA is TGTGCCAGCGGGGGGACCCGATCTAACTATGGCTACACCTTC. It encodes CASGGTRSNYGYTF.

This clone was seen a single time. The chain combines TRBV28 with TRBJ1-2; TRBD1 aligns across 12 bases. CDR1 is MDHEN and CDR2 is SYDVKM in the germline V gene. This CDR3 is built from 13 residues. Trimming took 6 bases from V and 8 from J; bases not matched to a gene: 4. This chain's CDR3 is CASRVGQGAGYTF. DNA for the CDR3: TGTGCCAGCAGGGTGGGACAGGGGGCGGGCTACACCTTC.

This chain joins TRBV14 and TRBJ2-5; D uncertain. This CDR3 spans 16 amino acids. Between the trimmed V and J ends, which lost 0 bases and 2 bases, there was a span of 13 bases. The germline gives CDR1 SGHDN, CDR2 FVKESK. CDR3 residues: CASSQESVRPQETQYF. The CDR3 DNA reads TGTGCCAGCAGCCAAGAATCGGTCAGGCCTCAAGAGACCCAGTACTTC. The variable domain in full, with the rest retrieved from reference TRBV14 and TRBJ2-5, is EAGVTQFPSHSVIEKGQTVTLRCDPISGHDNLYWYRRVMGKEIKFLLHFVKESKQDESGMPNNRFLAERTGGTYSTLKVQPAELEDSGVYFCASSQESVRPQETQYFGPGTRLLVL.

The chain uses TRBV27 and TRBJ2-1; unclear D gene. V dropped 6 bases and J dropped 10 bases, with 10 bases sitting between them. The CDR3 spans 11 residues. From germline, CDR1 is MNHEY and CDR2 SMNVEV (reference sequence). The DNA for the CDR3 is TGTGCCAGCAGCCAAGGATGGGAGCAGTTCTTC. Protein sequence: CASSQGWEQFF.

CDR3 in amino acids: CATSRDQGRTQYF. The DNA for the CDR3 is TGTGCCACCAGCAGAGATCAGGGGAGGACCCAGTACTTC. This chain joins TRBV15 and TRBJ2-5; maybe TRBD1 (6 bases). There are 13 residues in the CDR3. CDR1 and CDR2 (germline): LNHNV, YYDKDF (reference sequence). Trimming removed 0 bases at V and 7 bases at J, with 9 bases between.